This entry features one TCR beta chain sequence. Deletions cut 5 bases from V and 0 bases from J, with 26 bases between. The CDR3 is 21 amino acids. The source of the sample is a study of blood T cells in healthy people across ages. A second 7 to 11 cycle PCR used barcoded and J-beta primers. Using its own MiXCR run on the 5' RACE reads, TCRdb lists one record per CDR3 protein. The table includes around 800,000 distinct CDR3 sequences, roughly 24% detected once. These data also featured in a second study, about T cells of mothers and their children.

The rearrangement uses TRBV12-3 or TRBV12-4 and TRBJ1-6; D not resolved. Sequenced material: blood. The TCR sequence derives from a boy aged 5 to 17 in good health. CDR3 sequence (DNA): TGTGCCAGCAGTCACATCATATTGATCCGAGGGCCGAGCTCCTATAATTCACCCCTCCACTTT. This codes for CASSHIILIRGPSSYNSPLHF.